This T cell receptor (beta chain) is drawn from a study of T cell responses to AZD1222 COVID-19 vaccine. Broader study findings: Scientists sampled the repertoires only once the peak T cell response had passed. Regions 160-218 and 743-854 dominated among vaccine-associated CD4 TCRs spanning spike. Spike-specific TCR breadth and depth rose after two AZD1222 doses.

Generated by immunoSEQ multiplex PCR, the TCRdb table keeps only in-frame clones and is missing some. The sample lists 84,000 or so clones, roughly 86% occurring once. The count of this clone is one. Its antigen is unknown. Trimming stripped 0 bases from V and 1 base from J, with 11 bases between. CDR1 is GTSNPN and CDR2 is SVGIG in the germline V gene (reference sequence). There are 15 residues in the CDR3. The rearrangement uses TRBV30 and TRBJ2-3; the D call may be TRBD1 or TRBD2 (6 bases each). The sequence was obtained from an adult in good health. Sequencing was performed on peripheral blood, taken on day 0 of MenACWY control vaccination. Here the CDR3 DNA reads TGTGCCTGGAGTGTCAACGGGGGCCGCACAGATACGCAGTATTTT. Protein sequence: CAWSVNGGRTDTQYF.